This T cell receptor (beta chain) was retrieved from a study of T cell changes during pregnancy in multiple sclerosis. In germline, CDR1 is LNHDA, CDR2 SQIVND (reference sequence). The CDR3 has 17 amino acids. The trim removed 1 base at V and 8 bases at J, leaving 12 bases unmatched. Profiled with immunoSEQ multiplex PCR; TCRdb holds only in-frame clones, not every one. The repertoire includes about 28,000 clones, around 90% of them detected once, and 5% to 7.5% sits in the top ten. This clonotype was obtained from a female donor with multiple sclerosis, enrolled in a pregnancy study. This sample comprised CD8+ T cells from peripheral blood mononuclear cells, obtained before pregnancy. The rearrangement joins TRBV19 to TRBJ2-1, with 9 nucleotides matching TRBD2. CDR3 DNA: TGTGCCAGTAGTATAGCCCTTACGGGACTAGCAGCTCATGAGCAGTTCTTC. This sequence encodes CASSIALTGLAAHEQFF.